This T cell receptor beta chain was sequenced during a study of cytomegalovirus exposure and HLA in healthy donors. V lost 1 base, J lost 3 bases, and 9 bases stayed unmatched. Germline V gives CDR1 SGHVS, CDR2 FNYEAQ. CDR3 length: 17 residues. The PCR employed 60 Vbeta primers together with 13 Jbeta primers. Sequencing used immunoSEQ multiplex PCR; TCRdb keeps in-frame clones, though not all of them. Of 120,000 or so clones detected, roughly 77% appear once; the ten largest clones hold 4.5% to 5%. The chain carries TRBV7-6 and TRBJ2-3; 8 bases align to TRBD1. The source is a man aged 45-65 years in good health and CMV-seropositive. Specimen: PBMCs. DNA of the CDR3: TGTGCCAGCAGCTTAGGGACAGGGTTATTCAGTACAGATACGCAGTATTTT. This codes for CASSLGTGLFSTDTQYF.